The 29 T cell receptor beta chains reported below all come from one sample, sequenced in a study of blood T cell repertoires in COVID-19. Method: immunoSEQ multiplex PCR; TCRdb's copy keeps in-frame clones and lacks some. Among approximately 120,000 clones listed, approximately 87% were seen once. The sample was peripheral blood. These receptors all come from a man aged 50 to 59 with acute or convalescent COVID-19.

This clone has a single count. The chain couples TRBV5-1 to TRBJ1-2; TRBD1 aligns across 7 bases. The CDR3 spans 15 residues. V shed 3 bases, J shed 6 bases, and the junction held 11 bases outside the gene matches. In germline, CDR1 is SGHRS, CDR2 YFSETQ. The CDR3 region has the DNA TGCGCCAGCAGCTCTACGTGGACAGGAGGGGATGGCTACACCTTC. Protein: CASSSTWTGGDGYTF.

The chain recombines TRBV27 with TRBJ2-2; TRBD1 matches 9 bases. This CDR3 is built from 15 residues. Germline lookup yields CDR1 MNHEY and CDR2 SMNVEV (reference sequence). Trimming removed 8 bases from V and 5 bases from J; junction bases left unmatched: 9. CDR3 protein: CASVGGQGPTGELFF. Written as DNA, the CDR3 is TGTGCCAGCGTTGGGGGACAGGGCCCGACCGGGGAGCTGTTTTTT.

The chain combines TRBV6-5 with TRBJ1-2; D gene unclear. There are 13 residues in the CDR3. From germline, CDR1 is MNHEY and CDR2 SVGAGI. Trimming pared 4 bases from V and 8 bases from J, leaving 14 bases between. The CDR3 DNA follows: TGTGCCAGCAGTTTTTTGGGGTGGAGGGGCTACACCTTC. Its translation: CASSFLGWRGYTF.

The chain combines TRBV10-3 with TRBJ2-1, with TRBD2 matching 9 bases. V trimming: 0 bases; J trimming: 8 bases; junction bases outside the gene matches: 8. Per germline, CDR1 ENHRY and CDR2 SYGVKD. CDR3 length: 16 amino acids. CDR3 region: CAISESEAGGPHEQFF. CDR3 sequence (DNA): TGTGCCATCAGTGAGTCGGAGGCGGGAGGGCCGCATGAGCAGTTCTTC.

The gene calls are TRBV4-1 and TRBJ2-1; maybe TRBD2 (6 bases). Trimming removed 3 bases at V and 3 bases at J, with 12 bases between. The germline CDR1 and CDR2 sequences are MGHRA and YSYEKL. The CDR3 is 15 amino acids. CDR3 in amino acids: CASSQASANYNEQFF. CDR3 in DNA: TGCGCCAGCAGCCAGGCTAGCGCTAACTACAATGAGCAGTTCTTC.

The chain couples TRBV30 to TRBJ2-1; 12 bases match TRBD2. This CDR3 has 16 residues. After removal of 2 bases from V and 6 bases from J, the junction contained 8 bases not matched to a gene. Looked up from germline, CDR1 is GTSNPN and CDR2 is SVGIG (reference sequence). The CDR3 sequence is CAWSFMTSGSSNEQFF. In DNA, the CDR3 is TGTGCCTGGAGTTTCATGACTAGCGGGAGTTCCAATGAGCAGTTCTTC.

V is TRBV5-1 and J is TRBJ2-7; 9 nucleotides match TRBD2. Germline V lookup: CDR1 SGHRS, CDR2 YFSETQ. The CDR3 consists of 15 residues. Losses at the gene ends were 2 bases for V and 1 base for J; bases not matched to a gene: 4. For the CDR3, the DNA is TGCGCCAGCAGCTTTACCGCGGGAGGGTCCTACGAGCAGTACTTC. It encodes CASSFTAGGSYEQYF.

The CDR3: CASSLGTSGSSEQFF. The CDR3 DNA follows: TGCGCCAGCAGCTTGGGGACTAGCGGGAGTAGCGAGCAGTTCTTC. This rearrangement joins TRBV5-1 to TRBJ2-1; TRBD2 matches at 13 bases. The germline V gene encodes CDR1 SGHRS and CDR2 YFSETQ. This CDR3 comprises 15 residues. Trimming removed 0 bases from V and 10 bases from J; junction bases left unmatched: 4.

This chain's CDR3 is CATSDTGTSGRGYEQYF. The CDR3 region has the DNA TGTGCCACCAGTGATACGGGGACTAGCGGGAGAGGGTACGAGCAGTACTTC. The chain links TRBV24-1 to TRBJ2-7; 14 bases align to TRBD2. The CDR3 is 17 residues long. Trimming removed 3 bases from V and 4 bases from J; junction bases left unmatched: 7. Germline values: CDR1 KGHDR, CDR2 SFDVKD.

Here the CDR3 DNA reads TGTGCCAGTGGGGATATCGGACAGTCCAATCAGCCCCAGCATTTT. It yields the protein CASGDIGQSNQPQHF. The chain employs TRBV7-9 and TRBJ1-5; possible D gene TRBD1, 6 bases. Germline lookup yields CDR1 SEHNR and CDR2 FQNEAQ (reference sequence). The ends were cut back, 9 bases at V and 3 bases at J, with 18 bases in the middle. This CDR3 region has 15 residues.

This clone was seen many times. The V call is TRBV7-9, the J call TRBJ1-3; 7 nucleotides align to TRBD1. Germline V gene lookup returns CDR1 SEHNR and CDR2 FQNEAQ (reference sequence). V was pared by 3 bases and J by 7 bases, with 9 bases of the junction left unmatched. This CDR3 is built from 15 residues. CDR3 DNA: TGTGCCAGCAGCTTTCCGACAGGGACAACGAACACCATATATTTT. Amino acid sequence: CASSFPTGTTNTIYF.

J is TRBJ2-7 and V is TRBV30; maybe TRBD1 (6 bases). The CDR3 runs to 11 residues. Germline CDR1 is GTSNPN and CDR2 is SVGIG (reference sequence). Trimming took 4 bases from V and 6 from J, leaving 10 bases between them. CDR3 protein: CAWTLTGEQYF. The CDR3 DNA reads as TGTGCCTGGACCCTGACAGGCGAGCAGTACTTC.

The DNA for the CDR3 is TGCGCCAGCAAGGAACGGGAGGCCCGAACCACCTACGAGCAGTACTTC. Protein product: CASKEREARTTYEQYF. The chain is built from TRBV10-1 and TRBJ2-7; TRBD2 matches 7 bases. Per the germline V gene, CDR1 is WNHNN and CDR2 is SYGVQD (reference sequence). The V gene end was trimmed by 7 bases and the J gene end by 2 bases; junction bases not matched to a gene: 14. The CDR3 length is 16 residues.

CDR3 protein: CASSEQGNTEAFF. DNA for the CDR3: TGTGCCAGTAGTGAACAGGGGAACACTGAAGCTTTCTTT. The V gene is TRBV19, the J gene TRBJ1-1, with D possibly TRBD1 on 6 matching bases. From germline, CDR1 is LNHDA and CDR2 SQIVND (reference sequence). The CDR3 is 13 residues long. V was cut by 5 bases and J by 1 base, with 8 bases left in between.

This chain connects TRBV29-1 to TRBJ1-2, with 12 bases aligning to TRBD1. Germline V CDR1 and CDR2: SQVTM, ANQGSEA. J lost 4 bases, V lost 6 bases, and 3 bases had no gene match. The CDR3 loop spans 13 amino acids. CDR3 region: CSVGTGGVYGYTF. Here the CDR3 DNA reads TGCAGCGTAGGGACAGGGGGCGTCTATGGCTACACCTTC.

The CDR3 DNA is TGTGCCAGCAGCCTAGGGGGGCCACGCTATGGCTACACCTTC. Translated: CASSLGGPRYGYTF. V usage is TRBV11-3 and J usage is TRBJ1-2; the D gene is possibly TRBD1 (6 bases). This CDR3 comprises 14 residues. With 5 bases removed from V and 4 bases from J, the gap between germline ends came to 14 bases. Germline V gene data show CDR1 as SGHNT and CDR2 as YENEEA.

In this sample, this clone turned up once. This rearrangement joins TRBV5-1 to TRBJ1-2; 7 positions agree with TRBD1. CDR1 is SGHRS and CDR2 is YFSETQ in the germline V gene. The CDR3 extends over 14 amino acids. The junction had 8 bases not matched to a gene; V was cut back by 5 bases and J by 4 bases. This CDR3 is CASSDFDRAYGYTF. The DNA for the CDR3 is TGCGCCAGCAGTGACTTTGACAGGGCCTATGGCTACACCTTC.

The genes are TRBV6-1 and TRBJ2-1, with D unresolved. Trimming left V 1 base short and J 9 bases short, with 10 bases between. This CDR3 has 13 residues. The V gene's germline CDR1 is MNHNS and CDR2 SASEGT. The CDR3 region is CASSEDPPSEQFF. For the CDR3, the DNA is TGTGCCAGCAGTGAAGACCCCCCGAGTGAGCAGTTCTTC.

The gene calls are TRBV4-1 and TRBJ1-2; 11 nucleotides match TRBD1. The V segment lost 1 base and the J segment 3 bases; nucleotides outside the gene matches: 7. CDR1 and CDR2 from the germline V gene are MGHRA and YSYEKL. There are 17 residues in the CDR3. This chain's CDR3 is CASSQAIRDRGDYGYTF. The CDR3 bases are TGCGCCAGCAGCCAAGCGATCCGGGACAGGGGGGACTATGGCTACACCTTC.

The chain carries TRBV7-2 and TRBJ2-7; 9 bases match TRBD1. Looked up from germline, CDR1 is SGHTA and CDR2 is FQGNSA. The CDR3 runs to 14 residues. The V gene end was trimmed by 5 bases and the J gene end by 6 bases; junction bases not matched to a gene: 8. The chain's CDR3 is CASSRGDRVTEQYF. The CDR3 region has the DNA TGTGCCAGCAGCCGCGGGGACAGGGTAACCGAGCAGTACTTC.

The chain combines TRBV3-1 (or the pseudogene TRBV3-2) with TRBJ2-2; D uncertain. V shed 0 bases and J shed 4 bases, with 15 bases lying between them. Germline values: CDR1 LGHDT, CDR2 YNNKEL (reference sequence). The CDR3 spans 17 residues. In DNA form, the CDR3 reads TGTGCCAGCAGCCAAGAGGTACAGTGGGCCCTCACCGGGGAGCTGTTTTTT. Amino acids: CASSQEVQWALTGELFF.

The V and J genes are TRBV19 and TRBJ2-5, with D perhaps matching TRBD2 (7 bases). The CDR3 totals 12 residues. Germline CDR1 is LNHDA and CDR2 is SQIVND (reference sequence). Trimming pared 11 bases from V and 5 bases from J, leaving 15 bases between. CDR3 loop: CASTGREETQYF. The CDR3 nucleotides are TGTGCCTCCACAGGGCGGGAGGAGACCCAGTACTTC.

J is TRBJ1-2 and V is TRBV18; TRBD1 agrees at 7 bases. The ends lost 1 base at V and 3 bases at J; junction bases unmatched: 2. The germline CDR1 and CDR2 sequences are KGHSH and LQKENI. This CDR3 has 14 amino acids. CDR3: CASSPLDRDYGYTF. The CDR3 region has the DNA TGTGCCAGCTCACCACTCGACAGGGACTATGGCTACACCTTC. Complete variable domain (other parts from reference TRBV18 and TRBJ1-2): NAGVMQNPRHLVRRRGQEARLRCSPMKGHSHVYWYRQLPEEGLKFMVYLQKENIIDESGMPKERFSAEFPKEGPSILRIQQVVRGDSAAYFCASSPLDRDYGYTFGSGTRLTVV.

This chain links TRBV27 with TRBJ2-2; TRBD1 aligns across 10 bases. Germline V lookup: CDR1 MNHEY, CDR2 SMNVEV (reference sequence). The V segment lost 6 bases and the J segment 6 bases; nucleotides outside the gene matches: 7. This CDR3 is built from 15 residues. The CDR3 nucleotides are TGTGCCAGCAGCCCCGGACAGGGGGTGGCCGGGGAGCTGTTTTTT. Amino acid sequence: CASSPGQGVAGELFF.

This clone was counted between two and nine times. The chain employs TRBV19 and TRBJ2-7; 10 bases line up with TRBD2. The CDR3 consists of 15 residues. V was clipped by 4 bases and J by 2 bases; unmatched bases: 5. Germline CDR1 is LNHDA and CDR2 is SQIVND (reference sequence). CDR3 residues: CASSTEAGGPYEQYF. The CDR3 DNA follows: TGTGCCAGTAGTACCGAAGCGGGAGGGCCCTACGAGCAGTACTTC. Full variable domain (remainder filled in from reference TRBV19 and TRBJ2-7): DGGITQSPKYLFRKEGQNVTLSCEQNLNHDAMYWYRQDPGQGLRLIYYSQIVNDFQKGDIAEGYSVSREKKESFPLTVTSAQKNPTAFYLCASSTEAGGPYEQYFGPGTRLTVT.

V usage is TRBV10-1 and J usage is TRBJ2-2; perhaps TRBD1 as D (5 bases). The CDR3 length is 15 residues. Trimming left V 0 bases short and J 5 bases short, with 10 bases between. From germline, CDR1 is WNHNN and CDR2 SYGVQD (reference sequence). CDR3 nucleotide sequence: TGCGCCAGCAGTGAGTCGGCAGGGTTTACCGGGGAGCTGTTTTTT. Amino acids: CASSESAGFTGELFF.

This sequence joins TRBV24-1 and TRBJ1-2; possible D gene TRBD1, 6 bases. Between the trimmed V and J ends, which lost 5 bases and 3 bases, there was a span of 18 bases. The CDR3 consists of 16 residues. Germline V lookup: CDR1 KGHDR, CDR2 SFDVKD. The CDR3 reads CATSANTGYQDYGYTF. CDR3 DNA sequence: TGTGCCACCAGTGCCAATACAGGGTACCAGGACTATGGCTACACCTTC.

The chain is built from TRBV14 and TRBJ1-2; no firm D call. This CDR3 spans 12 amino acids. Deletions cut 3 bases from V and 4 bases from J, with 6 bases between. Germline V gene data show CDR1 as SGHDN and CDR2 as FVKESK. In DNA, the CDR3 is TGTGCCAGCAGCCACCCTACCTATGGCTACACCTTC. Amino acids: CASSHPTYGYTF. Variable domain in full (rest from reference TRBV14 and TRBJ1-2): EAGVTQFPSHSVIEKGQTVTLRCDPISGHDNLYWYRRVMGKEIKFLLHFVKESKQDESGMPNNRFLAERTGGTYSTLKVQPAELEDSGVYFCASSHPTYGYTFGSGTRLTVV.

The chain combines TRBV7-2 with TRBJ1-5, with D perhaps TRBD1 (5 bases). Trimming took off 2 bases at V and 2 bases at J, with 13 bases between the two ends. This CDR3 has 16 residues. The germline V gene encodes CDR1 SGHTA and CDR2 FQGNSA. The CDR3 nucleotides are TGTGCCAGCAGCTTAAGTGGAGGGGACGGCAATCAGCCCCAGCATTTT. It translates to CASSLSGGDGNQPQHF.